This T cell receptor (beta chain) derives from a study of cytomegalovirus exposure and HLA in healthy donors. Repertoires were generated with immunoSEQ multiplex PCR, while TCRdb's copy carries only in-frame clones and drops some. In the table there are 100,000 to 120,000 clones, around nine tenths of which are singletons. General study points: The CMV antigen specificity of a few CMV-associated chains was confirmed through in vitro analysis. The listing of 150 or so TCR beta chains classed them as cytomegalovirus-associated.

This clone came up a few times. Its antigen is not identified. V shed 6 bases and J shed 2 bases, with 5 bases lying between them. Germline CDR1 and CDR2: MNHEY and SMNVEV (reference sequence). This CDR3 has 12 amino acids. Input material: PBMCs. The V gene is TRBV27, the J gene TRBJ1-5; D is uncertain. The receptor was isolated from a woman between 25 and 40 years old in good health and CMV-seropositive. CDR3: CASRAGNQPQHF. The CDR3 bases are TGTGCCAGCAGGGCGGGCAATCAGCCCCAGCATTTT.